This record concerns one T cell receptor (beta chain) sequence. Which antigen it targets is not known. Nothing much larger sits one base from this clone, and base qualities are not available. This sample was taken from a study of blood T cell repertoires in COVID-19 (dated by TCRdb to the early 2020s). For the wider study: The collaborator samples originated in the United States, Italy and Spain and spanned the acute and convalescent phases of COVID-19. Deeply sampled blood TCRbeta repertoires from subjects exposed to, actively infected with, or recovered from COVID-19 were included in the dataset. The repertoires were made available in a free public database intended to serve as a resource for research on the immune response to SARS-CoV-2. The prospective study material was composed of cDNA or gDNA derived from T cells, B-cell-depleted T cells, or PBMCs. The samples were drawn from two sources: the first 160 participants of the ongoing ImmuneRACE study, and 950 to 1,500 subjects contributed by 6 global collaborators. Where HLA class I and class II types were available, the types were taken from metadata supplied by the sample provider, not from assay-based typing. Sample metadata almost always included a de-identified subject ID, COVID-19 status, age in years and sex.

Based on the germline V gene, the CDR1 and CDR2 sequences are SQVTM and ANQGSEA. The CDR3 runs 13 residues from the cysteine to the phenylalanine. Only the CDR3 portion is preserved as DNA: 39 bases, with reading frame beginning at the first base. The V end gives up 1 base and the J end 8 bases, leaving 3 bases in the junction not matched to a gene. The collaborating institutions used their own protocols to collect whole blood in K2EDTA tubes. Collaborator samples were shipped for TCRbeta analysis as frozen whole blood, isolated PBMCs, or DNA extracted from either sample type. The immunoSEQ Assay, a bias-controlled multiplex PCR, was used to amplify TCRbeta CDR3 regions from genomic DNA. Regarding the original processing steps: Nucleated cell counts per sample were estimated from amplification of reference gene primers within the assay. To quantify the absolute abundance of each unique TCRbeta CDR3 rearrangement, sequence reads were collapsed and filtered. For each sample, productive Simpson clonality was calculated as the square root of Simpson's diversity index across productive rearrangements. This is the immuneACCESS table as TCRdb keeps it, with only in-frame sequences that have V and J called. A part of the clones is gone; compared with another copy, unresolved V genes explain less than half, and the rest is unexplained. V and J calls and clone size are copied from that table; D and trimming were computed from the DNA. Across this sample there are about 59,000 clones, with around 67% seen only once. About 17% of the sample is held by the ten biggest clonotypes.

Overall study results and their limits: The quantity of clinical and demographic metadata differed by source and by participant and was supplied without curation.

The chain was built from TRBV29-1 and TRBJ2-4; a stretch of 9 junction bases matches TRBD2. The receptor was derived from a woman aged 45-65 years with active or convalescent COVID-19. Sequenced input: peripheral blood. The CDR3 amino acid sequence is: CSVEGGGGHIQYF. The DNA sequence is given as TGCAGCGTTGAAGGCGGGGGGGGGCACATTCAGTACTTC.